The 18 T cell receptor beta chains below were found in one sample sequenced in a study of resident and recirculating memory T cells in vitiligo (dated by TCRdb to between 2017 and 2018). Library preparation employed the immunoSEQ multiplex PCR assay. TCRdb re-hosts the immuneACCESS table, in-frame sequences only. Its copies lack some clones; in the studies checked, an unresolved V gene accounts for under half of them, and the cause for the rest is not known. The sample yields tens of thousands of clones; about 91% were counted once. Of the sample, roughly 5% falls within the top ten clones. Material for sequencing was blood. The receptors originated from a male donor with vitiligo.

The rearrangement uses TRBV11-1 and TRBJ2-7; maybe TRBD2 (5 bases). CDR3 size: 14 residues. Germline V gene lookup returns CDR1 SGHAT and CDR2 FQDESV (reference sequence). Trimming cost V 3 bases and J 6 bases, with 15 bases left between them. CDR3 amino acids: CASSFTRMSSEQYF. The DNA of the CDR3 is TGTGCCAGCAGCTTTACTAGGATGTCATCCGAGCAGTACTTC.

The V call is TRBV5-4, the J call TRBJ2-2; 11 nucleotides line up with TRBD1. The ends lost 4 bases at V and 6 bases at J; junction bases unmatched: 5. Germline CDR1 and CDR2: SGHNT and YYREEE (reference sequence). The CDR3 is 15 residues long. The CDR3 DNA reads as TGTGCCAGCAGCCCATGGACAGGGGGCGCCGGGGAGCTGTTTTTT. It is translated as CASSPWTGGAGELFF.

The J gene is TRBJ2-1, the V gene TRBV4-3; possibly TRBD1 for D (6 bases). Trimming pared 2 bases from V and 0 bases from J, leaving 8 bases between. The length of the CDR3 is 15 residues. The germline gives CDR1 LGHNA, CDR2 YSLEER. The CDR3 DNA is TGCGCCAGCAGCCAAAACAGGGTCTCCTACAATGAGCAGTTCTTC. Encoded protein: CASSQNRVSYNEQFF.

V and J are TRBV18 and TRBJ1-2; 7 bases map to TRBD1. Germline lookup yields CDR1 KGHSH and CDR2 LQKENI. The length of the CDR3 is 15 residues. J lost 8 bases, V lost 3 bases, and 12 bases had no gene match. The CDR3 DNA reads TGTGCCAGCTCACCGGAGAGGACAGGCCACCGAGGCTACACCTTC. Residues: CASSPERTGHRGYTF.

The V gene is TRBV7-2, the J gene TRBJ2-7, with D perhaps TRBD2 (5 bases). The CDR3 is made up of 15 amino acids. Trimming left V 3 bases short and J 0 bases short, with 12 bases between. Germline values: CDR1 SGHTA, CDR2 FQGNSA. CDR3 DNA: TGTGCCAGCAGCTTCGCGTTGACTAACTCCTACGAGCAGTACTTC. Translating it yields CASSFALTNSYEQYF.

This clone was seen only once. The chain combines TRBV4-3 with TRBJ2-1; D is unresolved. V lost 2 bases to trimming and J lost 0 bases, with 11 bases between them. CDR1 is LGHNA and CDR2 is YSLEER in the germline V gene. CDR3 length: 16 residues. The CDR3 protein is CASSQNRGYSYNEQFF. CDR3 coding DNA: TGCGCCAGCAGCCAAAATCGCGGATACTCCTACAATGAGCAGTTCTTC.

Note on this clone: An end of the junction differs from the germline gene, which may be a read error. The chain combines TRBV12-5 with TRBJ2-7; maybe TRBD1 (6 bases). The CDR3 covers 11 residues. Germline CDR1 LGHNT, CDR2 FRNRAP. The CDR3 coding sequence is TGTGCTAGTGGTTTGGGTTGGGGGCCTACCTTC. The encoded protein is CASGLGWGPTF.

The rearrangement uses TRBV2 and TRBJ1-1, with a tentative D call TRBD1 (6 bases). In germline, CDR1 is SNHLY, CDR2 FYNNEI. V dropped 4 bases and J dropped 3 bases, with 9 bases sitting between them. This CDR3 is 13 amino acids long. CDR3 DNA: TGTGCCAGCAGTGTGCAGGGGTACACTGAAGCTTTCTTT. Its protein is CASSVQGYTEAFF.

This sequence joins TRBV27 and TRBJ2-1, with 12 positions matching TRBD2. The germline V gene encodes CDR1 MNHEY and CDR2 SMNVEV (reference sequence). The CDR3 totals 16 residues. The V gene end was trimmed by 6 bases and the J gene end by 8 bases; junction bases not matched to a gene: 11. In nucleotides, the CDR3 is TGTGCCAGCAGCCCCTTTCTAGCGGGAGGGCAATATGAGCAGTTCTTC. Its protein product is CASSPFLAGGQYEQFF.

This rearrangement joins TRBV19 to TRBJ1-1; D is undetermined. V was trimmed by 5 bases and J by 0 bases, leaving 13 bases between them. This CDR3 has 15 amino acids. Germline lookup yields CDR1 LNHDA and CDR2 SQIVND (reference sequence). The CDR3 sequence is CASSPRLRVNTEAFF. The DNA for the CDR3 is TGTGCCAGTAGTCCTCGACTGAGGGTGAACACTGAAGCTTTCTTT.

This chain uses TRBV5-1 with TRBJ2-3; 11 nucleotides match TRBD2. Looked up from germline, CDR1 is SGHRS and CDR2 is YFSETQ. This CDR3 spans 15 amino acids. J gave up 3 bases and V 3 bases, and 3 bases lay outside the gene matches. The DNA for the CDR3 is TGCGCCAGCAGCTACCGGACTAGCGGGACAGATACGCAGTATTTT. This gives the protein CASSYRTSGTDTQYF.

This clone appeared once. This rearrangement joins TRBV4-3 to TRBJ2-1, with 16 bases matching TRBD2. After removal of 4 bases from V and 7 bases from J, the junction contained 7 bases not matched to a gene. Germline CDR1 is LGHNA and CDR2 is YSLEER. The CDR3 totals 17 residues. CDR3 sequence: CASSRDPGLAGGNEQFF. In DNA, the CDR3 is TGCGCCAGCAGCCGCGACCCGGGACTAGCGGGAGGGAATGAGCAGTTCTTC.

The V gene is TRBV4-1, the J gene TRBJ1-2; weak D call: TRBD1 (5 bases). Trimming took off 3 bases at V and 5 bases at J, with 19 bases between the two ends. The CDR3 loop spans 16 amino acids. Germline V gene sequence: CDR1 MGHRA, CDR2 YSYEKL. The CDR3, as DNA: TGCGCCAGCAGCCACCGCTTAAGGGGCAGGACATATGGCTACACCTTC. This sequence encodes CASSHRLRGRTYGYTF.

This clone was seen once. CDR3 nucleotides: TGTGCCAGCAGTTTATTAGGGGCCGACTACGAGCAGTACTTC. This gives the protein CASSLLGADYEQYF. V and J are TRBV27 and TRBJ2-7, with D possibly TRBD1 on 5 matching bases. The CDR3 has 14 residues. Between the trimmed V and J ends, which lost 1 base and 3 bases, there was a span of 10 bases. The germline CDR1 and CDR2 sequences are MNHEY and SMNVEV (reference sequence).

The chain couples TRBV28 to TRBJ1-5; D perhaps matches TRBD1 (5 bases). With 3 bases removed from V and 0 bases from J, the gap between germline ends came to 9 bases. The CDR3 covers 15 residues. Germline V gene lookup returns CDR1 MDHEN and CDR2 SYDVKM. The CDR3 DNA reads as TGTGCCAGCAGTTTGGGGCACCCTAGCAATCAGCCCCAGCATTTT. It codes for CASSLGHPSNQPQHF.

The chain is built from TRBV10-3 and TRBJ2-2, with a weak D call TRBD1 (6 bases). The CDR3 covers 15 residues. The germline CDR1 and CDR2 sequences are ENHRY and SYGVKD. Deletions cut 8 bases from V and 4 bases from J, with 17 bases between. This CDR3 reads CAIGPGTRPTGELFF. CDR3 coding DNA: TGTGCCATCGGGCCCGGGACAAGGCCCACCGGGGAGCTGTTTTTT.

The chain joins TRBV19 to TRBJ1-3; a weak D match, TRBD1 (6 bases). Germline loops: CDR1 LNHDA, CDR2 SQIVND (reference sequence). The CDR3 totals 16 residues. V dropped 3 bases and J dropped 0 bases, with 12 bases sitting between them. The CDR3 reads CASSIIGQNSGNTIYF. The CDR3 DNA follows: TGTGCCAGTAGTATTATCGGACAGAACTCTGGAAACACCATATATTTT.

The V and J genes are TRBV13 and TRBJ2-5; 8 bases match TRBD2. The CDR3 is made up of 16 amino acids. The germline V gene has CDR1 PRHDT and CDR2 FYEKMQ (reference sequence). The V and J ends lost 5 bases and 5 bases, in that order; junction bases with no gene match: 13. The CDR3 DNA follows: TGTGCCAGCAGCGCCCCGGGACTAGTTGATTTGGAGACCCAGTACTTC. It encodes CASSAPGLVDLETQYF.